Each of the 3 T cell receptor beta chains below was sequenced from the same sample in a study of blood T cell repertoires in COVID-19. The table came from immunoSEQ multiplex PCR; TCRdb's copy has only in-frame clones and leaves some out. The data hold approximately 150,000 clones, with 85% to 90% observed a single time. Specimen: peripheral blood. The receptors were gathered from a woman aged 50 to 60 with active or convalescent COVID-19.

This sequence joins TRBV27 and TRBJ2-3; TRBD2 aligns across 8 bases. Germline CDR1 MNHEY, CDR2 SMNVEV (reference sequence). There are 17 residues in the CDR3. Trimming cost V 4 bases and J 1 base; bases outside gene matches: 10. CDR3: CASSSPQGLVGTDTQYF. CDR3 DNA: TGTGCCAGCAGTTCCCCACAGGGACTAGTCGGCACAGATACGCAGTATTTT.

This chain uses TRBV4-1 with TRBJ2-5; TRBD2 agrees at 13 bases. Germline CDR1 MGHRA, CDR2 YSYEKL. This CDR3 region has 18 residues. The trim removed 1 base at V and 5 bases at J, leaving 10 bases unmatched. This CDR3 reads CASSQVVVLAGGRETQYF. CDR3 sequence (DNA): TGCGCCAGCAGCCAAGTAGTTGTACTAGCGGGAGGGCGTGAGACCCAGTACTTC.

This chain links TRBV28 with TRBJ1-5, with TRBD1 matching 10 bases. The CDR3 spans 15 residues. Germline V lookup: CDR1 MDHEN, CDR2 SYDVKM. Trimming cost V 3 bases and J 6 bases; bases outside gene matches: 5. DNA for the CDR3: TGTGCCAGCAGTTTTTGGGACAGGGGCGGTCAGCCCCAGCATTTT. Translating gives CASSFWDRGGQPQHF. The variable domain in full, completed from reference TRBV28 and TRBJ1-5, reads DVKVTQSSRYLVKRTGEKVFLECVQDMDHENMFWYRQDPGLGLRLIYFSYDVKMKEKGDIPEGYSVSREKKERFSLILESASTNQTSMYLCASSFWDRGGQPQHFGDGTRLSIL.